Listed below are T cell receptor beta chains from one sample, sequenced in a study of T cells after yellow fever vaccination. Each CDR3 protein gets one entry after TCRdb re-called the 5' RACE reads with MiXCR. The sample lists more than 80,000 distinct CDR3 sequences, approximately 5.5% occurring once. The specimen was CD8+ T cells sorted from PBMCs, collected 10 days after the yellow fever booster vaccination. These receptors all come from a man between 18 and 29 years old who received the YFV17D yellow fever vaccine. The CDR3 runs from the conserved cysteine through the conserved F or W. Fields, in order: V gene, D gene, J gene, clone size, CDR3 DNA, CDR3 protein. The D gene is left open where the match is weak. Not every row has a clone size; where given, it reads once, few, many or a size class.

V: TRBV5-1
D: .
J: TRBJ1-1
size: .
DNA: TGCGCCAGCAGCTTCTCAAGGGGGAGGCCTGAAGCTTTCTTT
CDR3: CASSFSRGRPEAFF

V: TRBV19
D: .
J: TRBJ1-5
size: few
DNA: TGTGCCAGTAGTACGGGACATTATAGCAATCAGCCCCAGCATTTT
CDR3: CASSTGHYSNQPQHF

V: TRBV6-5
D: .
J: TRBJ1-1
size: many
DNA: TGTGCCAGCAGTTACTCTTTGAACACTGAAGCTTTCTTT
CDR3: CASSYSLNTEAFF

V: TRBV2
D: .
J: TRBJ1-5
size: .
DNA: TGTGCCAGCAGTGAGGAAGAGGGGTACAATCAGCCCCAGCATTTT
CDR3: CASSEEEGYNQPQHF

V: TRBV5-4
D: TRBD2
J: TRBJ2-3
size: .
DNA: TGTGCCAGCAGCCGTAGCGGGGCTAGCACAGATACGCAGTATTTT
CDR3: CASSRSGASTDTQYF

V: TRBV4-3
D: TRBD1
J: TRBJ1-5
size: many
DNA: TGCGCCAGCAGCCAAGATCGGACAGGATTAAATCAGCCCCAGCATTTT
CDR3: CASSQDRTGLNQPQHF

V: TRBV4-3
D: .
J: TRBJ1-2
size: .
DNA: TGCGCCAGCAGCCAAGAACTGGACCCGAGGTATGGCTACACCTTC
CDR3: CASSQELDPRYGYTF

V: TRBV4-1
D: .
J: TRBJ2-3
size: few
DNA: TGCGCCAGCAGCGGCTGGCCAGGGACAGATACGCAGTATTTT
CDR3: CASSGWPGTDTQYF

V: TRBV28
D: .
J: TRBJ1-5
size: few
DNA: TGTGCCAGCATTCGGCGAGCGGCACGGGCGCCCCAGCATTTT
CDR3: CASIRRAARAPQHF

V: TRBV7-9
D: .
J: TRBJ2-5
size: few
DNA: TGTGCCAGCAGCCCGGCAGGGGAAGAGACCCAGTACTTC
CDR3: CASSPAGEETQYF

V: TRBV27
D: TRBD2
J: TRBJ2-2
size: few
DNA: TGTGCCAGCAGTTTTTCCCTGGCTAGCGGGGTGAACACCGGGGAGCTGTTTTTT
CDR3: CASSFSLASGVNTGELFF

V: TRBV5-1
D: TRBD1
J: TRBJ2-7
size: .
DNA: TGCGCCAGCAGCTGGGTGGCCCACAGGGGTGGCGAGCAGTACTTC
CDR3: CASSWVAHRGGEQYF

V: TRBV6-1
D: TRBD2
J: TRBJ2-1
size: few
DNA: TGTGCCAGCAGTGAAGCGCGGGGGGCCGGGTATGAGCAGTTCTTC
CDR3: CASSEARGAGYEQFF

V: TRBV10-3
D: .
J: TRBJ1-6
size: few
DNA: TGTGCCATCAGGGAGATCGACCGGGAGGATTCACCCCTCCACTTT
CDR3: CAIREIDREDSPLHF

V: TRBV4-1
D: .
J: TRBJ1-1
size: few
DNA: TGCGCCAGCAGCCAAGTCCCCAGATCTCTTTCGAACACTGAAGCTTTCTTT
CDR3: CASSQVPRSLSNTEAFF

V: TRBV5-1
D: TRBD2
J: TRBJ2-3
size: many
DNA: TGCGCCAGCAGCTTAAGCGGGGGGGCCTCAGATACGCAGTATTTT
CDR3: CASSLSGGASDTQYF

V: TRBV27
D: TRBD1
J: TRBJ1-1
size: few
DNA: TGTGCCAGCAGCGTGACAGGGGCGGAAGCTTTCTTT
CDR3: CASSVTGAEAFF

V: TRBV7-7
D: .
J: TRBJ2-1
size: many
DNA: TGTGCCAGCAGCTTAAGTAGCCAGGGAGGTGAGCAGTTCTTC
CDR3: CASSLSSQGGEQFF

V: TRBV4-1
D: .
J: TRBJ2-2
size: few
DNA: TGCGCCAGCAGCCAAGATGGCGACACCCGGGAGCTGTTTTTT
CDR3: CASSQDGDTRELFF

V: TRBV6-5
D: TRBD1
J: TRBJ1-1
size: few
DNA: TGTGCCAGCAGTTACTCACCACAGGGGGAAGCTTTCTTT
CDR3: CASSYSPQGEAFF

V: TRBV10-3
D: TRBD1
J: TRBJ2-6
size: .
DNA: TGTGCCATCACTGGGGACAGGGCCGGGGCCAACGTCCTGACTTTC
CDR3: CAITGDRAGANVLTF

V: TRBV7-9
D: TRBD1
J: TRBJ2-3
size: many
DNA: TGTGCCAGCAGCTTACCACCCCAGGGGGATAGCACAGATACGCAGTATTTT
CDR3: CASSLPPQGDSTDTQYF

V: TRBV7-2
D: .
J: TRBJ2-5
size: many
DNA: TGTGCCTCAGGGGAGGGTCCGCAGACCCAGTACTTC
CDR3: CASGEGPQTQYF

V: TRBV7-9
D: .
J: TRBJ1-1
size: .
DNA: TGTGCCAGCAGCTTAGTCCGGGGGCAGGGCCCGAACACTGAAGCTTTCTTT
CDR3: CASSLVRGQGPNTEAFF

V: TRBV5-6
D: .
J: TRBJ2-6
size: few
DNA: TGTGCCAGCAGCACCGCGGAAGGGGAGGTCAACGTCCTGACTTTC
CDR3: CASSTAEGEVNVLTF

V: TRBV11-2
D: .
J: TRBJ2-7
size: many
DNA: TGTGCCAGCAGCTTCGGAGGTCTGGTCTACGAGCAGTACTTC
CDR3: CASSFGGLVYEQYF

V: TRBV6-5
D: TRBD1
J: TRBJ1-5
size: few
DNA: TGTGCCAGCAGTTACTCGACAGGGGGCTTGCAGCCCCAGCATTTT
CDR3: CASSYSTGGLQPQHF